This T cell receptor beta chain was retrieved from a study of blood T cell repertoires in COVID-19 (TCRdb year 2020). Study-wide context: Collaborator samples came from the United States, Italy and Spain and covered acute and convalescent phases of COVID-19. The material from the prospective study consisted of cDNA or gDNA derived from T cells, B-cell-depleted T cells, or PBMCs. The dataset comprised deeply sampled blood TCRbeta repertoires from subjects exposed to, actively infected with, or recovered from COVID-19. The repertoires were made available in a free public database intended to serve as a resource for research on the immune response to SARS-CoV-2. The samples were drawn from the first 160 participants of the ongoing ImmuneRACE study and from under 1,500 subjects provided by 6 global collaborators. Nearly every sample came with metadata listing a de-identified subject ID, COVID-19 status, age in years and sex. Where available, HLA class I and class II types were taken from metadata supplied by the sample provider and were not determined by assay-based typing. What the research found in general, with its limitations: The amount of clinical and demographic metadata varied by source and participant and was provided uncurated.

As concerns this clone: Its antigen has not been determined. Base quality data are lacking; no much larger clone is found one base away.

The immunoSEQ Assay, a bias-controlled multiplex PCR, was used to amplify TCRbeta CDR3 regions from genomic DNA. The original methods were these. The number of nucleated cells in each sample was estimated from the amplification of reference gene primers within the assay. To quantify the absolute abundance of each unique TCRbeta CDR3 rearrangement, sequence reads were collapsed and filtered. For each sample, productive Simpson clonality was calculated as the square root of Simpson's diversity index over productive rearrangements. TCRdb carries this immuneACCESS record with in-frame sequences only. Its versions omit some clonotypes, under half of them owing to an unresolved V gene in the studies checked, with the rest unexplained. That table furnishes V, J and clone size, whereas the DNA furnished D and trimming. For this sample the table gives 130,000 to 150,000 clones, of which approximately 80% were detected only once. Around 5% of the sample comes from the top ten.

Trimming leaves V shorter by 3 bases and J shorter by 1 base, with the junction holding 3 bases beyond the gene matches. The CDR3 holds 15 amino acids from the cysteine to the phenylalanine. The kept DNA is CDR3 alone, 45 bases in frame from the first base. The germline V gene specifies SGDLS as CDR1 and YYNGEE as CDR2. Collaborating institutions collected whole blood in K2EDTA tubes following their own protocols. Collaborator samples were shipped for TCRbeta analysis as frozen whole blood, isolated PBMCs, or DNA extracted from either sample type. Sequencing was carried out using peripheral blood. Here the chain combines TRBV9 and TRBJ2-2; 7 bases in between match TRBD1. The sequence was obtained from a woman aged 45 to 65 with acute or convalescent COVID-19. For the CDR3, the sequence is CASSDRTGNTGELFF. The DNA sequence reads TGTGCCAGCAGCGACCGGACAGGGAACACCGGGGAGCTGTTTTTT.